This T cell receptor beta chain was captured in a study of siplizumab effects on memory and regulatory T cells. V lost 4 bases to trimming and J lost 6 bases; unmatched junction nucleotides: 15. The length of the CDR3 is 17 residues. Germline values: CDR1 MDHEN, CDR2 SYDVKM. Details on this clone: Its antigen is unknown.

Using immunoSEQ multiplex PCR, the repertoire was profiled, and TCRdb retains in-frame clones only, with some absent. The sample gives approximately 100,000 clones, around 95% of which show up once; around 0.6% is in the top ten. Study-wide points: Of the proliferating CD4+ or CD8+ clones, roughly 75-96% lacked a naive or memory phenotype that could be assigned. The mapping of alloreactive clones to unstimulated subsets covered only a minor fraction of them. With siplizumab, Treg-derived clones averaged roughly 70% of mappable alloreactive CD4+ clones, versus approximately 29% in controls. There was no confirmation of the suppressive function of proliferating Tregs from siplizumab cultures.

Sequencing input: Tregs sorted from blood. The rearrangement uses TRBV28 and TRBJ2-7; 10 bases agree with TRBD2. This clonotype was obtained from a human donor in good health. CDR3 sequence reads: CASSSSGLAGVGLEQYF. The CDR3 region has the DNA TGTGCCAGCAGTTCATCTGGGCTAGCGGGAGTTGGGCTCGAGCAGTACTTC.